One T cell receptor (beta chain) is described in this entry. The data are from a study of technical replicates of blood from a handful of donors. The CDR3 extends over 19 amino acids. Germline CDR1 and CDR2: MNHEY and SMNVEV (reference sequence). V trimming: 6 bases; J trimming: 4 bases; junction bases outside the gene matches: 19. The protocol was immunoSEQ multiplex PCR, while the TCRdb copy is restricted to in-frame clones and leaves out a portion. The sample has 14,000 or so clones, roughly 84% seen once. The source is a human donor in good health. The chain links TRBV27 to TRBJ2-5, with 11 bases lining up with TRBD2. Sequenced material: PBMCs. In nucleotides, the CDR3 is TGTGCCAGCAGCCTCAGAGTACCGGGACTAGCGGCCCCAACAGAGACCCAGTACTTC. Protein: CASSLRVPGLAAPTETQYF.